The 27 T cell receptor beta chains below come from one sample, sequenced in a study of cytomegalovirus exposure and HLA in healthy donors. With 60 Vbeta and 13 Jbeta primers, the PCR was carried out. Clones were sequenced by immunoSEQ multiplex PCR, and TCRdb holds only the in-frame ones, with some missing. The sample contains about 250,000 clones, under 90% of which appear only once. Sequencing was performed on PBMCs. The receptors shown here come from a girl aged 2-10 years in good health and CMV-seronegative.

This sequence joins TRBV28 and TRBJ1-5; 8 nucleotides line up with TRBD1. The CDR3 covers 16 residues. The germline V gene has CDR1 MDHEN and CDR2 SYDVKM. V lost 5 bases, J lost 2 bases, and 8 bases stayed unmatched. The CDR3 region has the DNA TGTGCCAGCAGTACCGGACAGGGAGGGGGCAATCAGCCCCAGCATTTT. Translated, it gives CASSTGQGGGNQPQHF.

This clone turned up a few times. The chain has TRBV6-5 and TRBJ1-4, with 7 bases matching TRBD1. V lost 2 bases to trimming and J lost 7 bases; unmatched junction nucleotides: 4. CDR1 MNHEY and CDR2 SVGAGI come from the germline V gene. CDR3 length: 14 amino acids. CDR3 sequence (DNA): TGTGCCAGCAGTTACATGGGACAGCCTGAAAAACTGTTTTTT. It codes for CASSYMGQPEKLFF.

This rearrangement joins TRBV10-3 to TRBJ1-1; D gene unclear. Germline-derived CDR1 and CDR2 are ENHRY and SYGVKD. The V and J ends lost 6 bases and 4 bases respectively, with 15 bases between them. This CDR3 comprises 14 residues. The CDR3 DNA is TGTGCCATCAGAAACAGCCGTGACGGCACTGAAGCTTTCTTT. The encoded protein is CAIRNSRDGTEAFF.

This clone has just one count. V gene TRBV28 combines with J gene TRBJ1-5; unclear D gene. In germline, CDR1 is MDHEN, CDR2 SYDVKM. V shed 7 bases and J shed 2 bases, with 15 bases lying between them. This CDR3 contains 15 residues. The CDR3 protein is CASKRRPAGNQPQHF. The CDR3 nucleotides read TGTGCCAGCAAAAGGCGCCCAGCGGGCAATCAGCCCCAGCATTTT.

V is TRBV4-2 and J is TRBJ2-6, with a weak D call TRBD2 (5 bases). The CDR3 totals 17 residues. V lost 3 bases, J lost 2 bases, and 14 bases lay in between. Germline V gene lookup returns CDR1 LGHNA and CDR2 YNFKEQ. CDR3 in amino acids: CASSQAPLATGANVLTF. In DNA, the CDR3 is TGTGCCAGCAGCCAGGCGCCCCTAGCAACTGGGGCCAACGTCCTGACTTTC.

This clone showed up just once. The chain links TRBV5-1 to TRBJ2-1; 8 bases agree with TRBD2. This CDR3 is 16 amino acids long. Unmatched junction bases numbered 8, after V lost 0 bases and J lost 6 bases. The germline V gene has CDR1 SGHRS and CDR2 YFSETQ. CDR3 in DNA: TGCGCCAGCAGCTTGGTCTATGCGGGAGGACTCAATGAGCAGTTCTTC. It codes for CASSLVYAGGLNEQFF.

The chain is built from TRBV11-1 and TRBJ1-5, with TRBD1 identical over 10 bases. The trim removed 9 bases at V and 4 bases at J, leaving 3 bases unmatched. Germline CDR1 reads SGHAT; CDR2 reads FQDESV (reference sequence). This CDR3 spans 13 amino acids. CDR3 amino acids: CARGQGRNQPQHF. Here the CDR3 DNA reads TGTGCCAGGGGACAGGGGAGAAATCAGCCCCAGCATTTT.

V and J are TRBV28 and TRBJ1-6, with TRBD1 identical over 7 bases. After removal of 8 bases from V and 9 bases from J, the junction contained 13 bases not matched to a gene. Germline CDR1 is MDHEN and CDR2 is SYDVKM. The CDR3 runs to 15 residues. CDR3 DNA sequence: TGTGCCAGCTTACCACCGACAGGGAAGGGTTCACCCCTCCACTTT. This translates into CASLPPTGKGSPLHF.

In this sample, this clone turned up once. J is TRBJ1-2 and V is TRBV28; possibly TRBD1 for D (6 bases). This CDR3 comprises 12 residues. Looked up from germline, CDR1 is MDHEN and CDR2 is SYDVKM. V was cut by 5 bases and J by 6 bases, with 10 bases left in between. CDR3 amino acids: CASSKQGHGYTF. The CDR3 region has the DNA TGTGCCAGCAGTAAACAGGGTCATGGCTACACCTTC.

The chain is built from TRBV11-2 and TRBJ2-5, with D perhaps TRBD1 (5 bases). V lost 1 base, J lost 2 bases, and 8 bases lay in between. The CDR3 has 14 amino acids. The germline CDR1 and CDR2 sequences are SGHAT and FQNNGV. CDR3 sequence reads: CASSLGSGQETQYF. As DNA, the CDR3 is TGTGCCAGCAGCTTAGGTTCAGGGCAAGAGACCCAGTACTTC.

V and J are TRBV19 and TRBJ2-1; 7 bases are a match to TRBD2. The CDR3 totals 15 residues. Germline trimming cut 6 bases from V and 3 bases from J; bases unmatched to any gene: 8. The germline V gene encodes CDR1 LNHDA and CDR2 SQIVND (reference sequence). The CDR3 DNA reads TGTGCCAGTAGGACCGTGGGAGGGGTCTACAATGAGCAGTTCTTC. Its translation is CASRTVGGVYNEQFF.

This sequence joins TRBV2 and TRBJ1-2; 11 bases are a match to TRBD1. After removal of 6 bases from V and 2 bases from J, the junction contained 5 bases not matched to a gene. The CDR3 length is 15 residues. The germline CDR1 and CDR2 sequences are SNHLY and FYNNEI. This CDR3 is CASRTWDRGNYGYTF. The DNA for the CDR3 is TGTGCCAGCAGGACTTGGGACAGGGGGAACTATGGCTACACCTTC. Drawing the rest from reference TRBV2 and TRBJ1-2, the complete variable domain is EPEVTQTPSHQVTQMGQEVILRCVPISNHLYFYWYRQILGQKVEFLVSFYNNEISEKSEIFDDQFSVERPDGSNFTLKIRSTKLEDSAMYFCASRTWDRGNYGYTFGSGTRLTVV.

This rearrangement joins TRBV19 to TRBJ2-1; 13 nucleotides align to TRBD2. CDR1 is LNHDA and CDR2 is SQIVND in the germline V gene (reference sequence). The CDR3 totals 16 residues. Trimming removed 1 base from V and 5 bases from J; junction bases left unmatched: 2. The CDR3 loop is CASSIGTSGGDNEQFF. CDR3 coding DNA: TGTGCCAGTAGTATAGGGACTAGCGGGGGAGACAATGAGCAGTTCTTC.

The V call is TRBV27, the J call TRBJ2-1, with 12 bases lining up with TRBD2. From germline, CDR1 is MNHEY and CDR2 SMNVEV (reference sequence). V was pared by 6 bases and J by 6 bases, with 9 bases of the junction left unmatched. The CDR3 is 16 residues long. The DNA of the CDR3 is TGTGCCAGCAGCCGCACCGGGACTAGCGGGCTCAATGAGCAGTTCTTC. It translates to CASSRTGTSGLNEQFF.

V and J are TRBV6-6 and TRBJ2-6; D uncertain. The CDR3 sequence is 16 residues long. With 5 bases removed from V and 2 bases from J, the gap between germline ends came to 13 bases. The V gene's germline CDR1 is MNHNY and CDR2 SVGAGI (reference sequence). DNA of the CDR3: TGTGCCAGCAGTCCCCTGATCCTACCTGGGGCCAACGTCCTGACTTTC. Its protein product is CASSPLILPGANVLTF.

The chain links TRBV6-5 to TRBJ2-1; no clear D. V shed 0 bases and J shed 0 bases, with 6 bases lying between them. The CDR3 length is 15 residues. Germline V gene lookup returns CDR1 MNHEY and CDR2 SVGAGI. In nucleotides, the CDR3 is TGTGCCAGCAGTTACTCTTTCAACTCCTACAATGAGCAGTTCTTC. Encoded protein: CASSYSFNSYNEQFF.

CDR3 region: CASSYSGTSRVEQYF. CDR3 bases: TGTGCCAGCAGTTACTCTGGGACTAGCCGGGTCGAGCAGTACTTC. This chain connects TRBV6-6 to TRBJ2-7; 9 nucleotides align to TRBD2. This CDR3 spans 15 amino acids. From germline, CDR1 is MNHNY and CDR2 SVGAGI (reference sequence). The ends lost 0 bases at V and 6 bases at J; junction bases unmatched: 6.

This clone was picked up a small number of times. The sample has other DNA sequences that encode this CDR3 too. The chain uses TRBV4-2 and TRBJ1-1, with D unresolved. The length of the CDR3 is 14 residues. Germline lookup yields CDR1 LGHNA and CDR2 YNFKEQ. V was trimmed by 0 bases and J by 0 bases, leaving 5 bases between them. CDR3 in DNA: TGTGCCAGCAGCCAAGACAGGTTGAACACTGAAGCTTTCTTT. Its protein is CASSQDRLNTEAFF.

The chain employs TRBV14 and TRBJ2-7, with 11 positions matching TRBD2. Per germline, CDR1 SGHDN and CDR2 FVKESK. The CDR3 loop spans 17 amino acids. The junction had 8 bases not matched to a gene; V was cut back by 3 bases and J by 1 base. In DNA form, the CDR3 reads TGTGCCAGCAGCCATTCCAGACTAGCGGGACTATCCTACGAGCAGTACTTC. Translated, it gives CASSHSRLAGLSYEQYF.

CDR3 in DNA: TGTGCCAGCAGTTTCAGGGTGGGCATGAACGAAGCTTTCTTT. It yields the protein CASSFRVGMNEAFF. The chain joins TRBV27 to TRBJ1-1; tentatively, D is TRBD1 (5 bases). V was pared by 3 bases and J by 8 bases, with 16 bases between. The CDR3 covers 14 residues. Germline V gene sequence: CDR1 MNHEY, CDR2 SMNVEV (reference sequence).

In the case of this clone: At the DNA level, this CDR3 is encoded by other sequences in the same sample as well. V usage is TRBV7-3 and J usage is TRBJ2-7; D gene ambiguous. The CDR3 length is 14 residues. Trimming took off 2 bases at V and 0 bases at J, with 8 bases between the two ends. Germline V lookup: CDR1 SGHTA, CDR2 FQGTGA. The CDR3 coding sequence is TGTGCCAGCAGCTTATCCGGTGGCTCCTACGAGCAGTACTTC. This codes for CASSLSGGSYEQYF.

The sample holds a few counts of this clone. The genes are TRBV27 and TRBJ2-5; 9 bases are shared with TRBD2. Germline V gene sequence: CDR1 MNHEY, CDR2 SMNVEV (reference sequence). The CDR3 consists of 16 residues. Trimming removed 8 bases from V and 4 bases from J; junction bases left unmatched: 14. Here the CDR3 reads CASPRRRGRAAETQYF. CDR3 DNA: TGTGCCAGCCCAAGGCGACGCGGGAGGGCCGCAGAGACCCAGTACTTC.

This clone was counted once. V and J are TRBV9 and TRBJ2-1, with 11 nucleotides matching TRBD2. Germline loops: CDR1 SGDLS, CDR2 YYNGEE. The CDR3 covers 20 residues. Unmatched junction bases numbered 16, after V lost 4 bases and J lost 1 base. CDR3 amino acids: CASSLLATSGRYYSYNEQFF. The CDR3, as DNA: TGTGCCAGCAGCCTACTGGCCACTAGCGGGAGATACTATTCCTACAATGAGCAGTTCTTC.

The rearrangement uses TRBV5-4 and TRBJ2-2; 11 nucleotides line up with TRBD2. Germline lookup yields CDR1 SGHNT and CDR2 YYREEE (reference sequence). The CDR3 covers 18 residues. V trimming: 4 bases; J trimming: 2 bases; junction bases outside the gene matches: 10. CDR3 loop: CASSGTSGGAPNTGELFF. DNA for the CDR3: TGTGCCAGCAGCGGCACTAGCGGGGGAGCACCTAACACCGGGGAGCTGTTTTTT.

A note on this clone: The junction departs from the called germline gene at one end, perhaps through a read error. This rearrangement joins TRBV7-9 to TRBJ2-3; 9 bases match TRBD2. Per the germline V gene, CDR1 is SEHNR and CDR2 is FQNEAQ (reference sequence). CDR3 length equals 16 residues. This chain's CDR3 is CSSSLRPSGATDTQYF. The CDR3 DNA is TGTTCCAGCAGCTTAAGACCTAGCGGGGCTACAGATACGCAGTATTTT.

CDR3: CASSLGSSNTGELFF. CDR3 sequence (DNA): TGCGCCAGCAGCTTGGGCAGTTCGAACACCGGGGAGCTGTTTTTT. V usage is TRBV5-1 and J usage is TRBJ2-2; D remains ambiguous. From germline, CDR1 is SGHRS and CDR2 YFSETQ. V was shortened by 0 bases and J by 0 bases, with 6 bases between the two germline ends. The CDR3 covers 15 residues.

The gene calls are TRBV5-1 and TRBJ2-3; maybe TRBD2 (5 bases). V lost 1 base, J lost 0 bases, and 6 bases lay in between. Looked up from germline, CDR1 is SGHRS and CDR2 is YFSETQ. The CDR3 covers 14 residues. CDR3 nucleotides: TGCGCCAGCAGCTTGAGAGGGAGCACAGATACGCAGTATTTT. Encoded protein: CASSLRGSTDTQYF. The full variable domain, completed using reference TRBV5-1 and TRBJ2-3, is KAGVTQTPRYLIKTRGQQVTLSCSPISGHRSVSWYQQTPGQGLQFLFEYFSETQRNKGNFPGRFSGRQFSNSRSEMNVSTLELGDSALYLCASSLRGSTDTQYFGPGTRLTVL.